This is a list of T cell receptor beta chains from one sample in a study of blood T cell repertoires in COVID-19. Data came from immunoSEQ multiplex PCR; TCRdb stores just in-frame clones and leaves some out. The repertoire consists of some 110,000 clones, with 90% occurring once and the leading ten covering under 2%. The specimen sequenced was peripheral blood. The source is a human donor with active COVID-19. The donor label of this sample is uncertain. The CDR3 runs from the conserved cysteine through the conserved F or W. A D gene is named only where the DNA matches it firmly. Clone size appears in some rows only: once, few, many, or a class for an expanded clone.

TRBJ1-4 TRBD1 . TRBV19 TGTGCCAGTAGCACAGGGGGCGCGACTCTTAATGAAAAACTGTTTTTT CASSTGGATLNEKLFF
TRBJ1-5 TRBD1 . TRBV29-1 TGCAGCGTCGGGACAGGGGGCGGACAGCCCCAGCATTTT CSVGTGGGQPQHF
TRBJ2-6 . . TRBV21-1 TGTGCCAGCAGCCTCGACAGGGGGCCTAGCTCTGGGGCCAACGTCCTGACTTTC CASSLDRGPSSGANVLTF
TRBJ1-2 . . TRBV2 TGTGCCAGCAGTGAACACAAGTTTGTTGGCTACACCTTC CASSEHKFVGYTF
TRBJ2-3 . once TRBV5-1 TGCGCCAGCAGCCCATCCTGGGCCCTTTTGAGGGCGACAGATACGCAGTATTTT CASSPSWALLRATDTQYF
TRBJ2-7 . . TRBV21-1 TGTGCCAGCAGACGAGGCCCTCGTATCGAGCAGTACTTC CASRRGPRIEQYF
TRBJ2-1 . . TRBV10-2 TGCGCCAGCAGTGAACTGGGGGCGGGGGCCTTAAAATACAATGAGCAGTTCTTC CASSELGAGALKYNEQFF
TRBJ2-3 . once TRBV21-1 TGTGCCAGCAGCAAATCGAGGACCAGGGCTAGCACAGATACGCAGTATTTT CASSKSRTRASTDTQYF
TRBJ2-4 TRBD2 . TRBV19 TGTGCCAGTAGCCGGGGGGGGCAAGCCAAAAACATTCAGTACTTC CASSRGGQAKNIQYF
TRBJ1-2 . . TRBV19 TGTGCCAGTAGTATTCAGTTGACTAACTATGGCTACACCTTC CASSIQLTNYGYTF
TRBJ1-6 . . TRBV19 TGTGCCAGTAGAAAGGACAGTTATAATTCACCCCTCCACTTT CASRKDSYNSPLHF
TRBJ1-2 . . TRBV6-5 TGTGCCAGCAGTTACTTGCGAAACTATGGCTACACCTTC CASSYLRNYGYTF
TRBJ1-1 . . TRBV28 TGTGCCAGCAGTTTTACCATATTCCTTAAACCCCATCTAACAGGGTCGGGGAACACTGAAGCTTTCTTT CASSFTIFLKPHLTGSGNTEAFF
TRBJ2-7 TRBD2 . TRBV6-5 TGTGCCAGCAGTAGTAGCGGGGGCGGGTCCTACGAGCAGTACTTC CASSSSGGGSYEQYF
TRBJ2-7 TRBD2 . TRBV5-4 TGTGCCAGCAGATCCGGGACTAGCGGGGTCTCCTACGAGCAGTACTTC CASRSGTSGVSYEQYF
TRBJ2-1 TRBD1 . TRBV7-9 TGTGCCAGCAGCGTTGACAGGGTCGAGCAGTTCTTC CASSVDRVEQFF
TRBJ1-1 . few TRBV5-4 TGTGCCAGCAGGTATGGCGGCCAGACCAACACTGAAGCTTTCTTT CASRYGGQTNTEAFF
TRBJ1-5 . . TRBV6-1 TGTGCCAGCAGTGAAACAGGGAATCAGCCCCAGCATTTT CASSETGNQPQHF
TRBJ1-3 . . TRBV10-3 TGTGCCATCAGTGAGCATGAGGGAAACACCATATATTTT CAISEHEGNTIYF
TRBJ1-1 . . TRBV19 TGTGCCAGTAATAGGGACGGGGGCACTGAAGCTTTCTTT CASNRDGGTEAFF
TRBJ2-7 TRBD1 . TRBV9 TGTGCCAGCAGCGTAGATCAGGGGGCCTACGAGCAGTACTTC CASSVDQGAYEQYF
TRBJ2-6 TRBD1 . TRBV11-3 TGTGCCAGCAGCTTAGATTACCGGACAGGCCTCTCTGGGGCCAACGTCCTGACTTTC CASSLDYRTGLSGANVLTF
TRBJ1-6 . . TRBV5-1 TGCGCCAGCCGCCGGGGAGGGGCCTACGCGGGTCAAGAGCGTAATTCACCCCTCCACTTT CASRRGGAYAGQERNSPLHF
TRBJ2-2 TRBD2 . TRBV27 TGTGCCAGCAGTCCGGGGACTAGCGAGTACACCGGGGAGCTGTTTTTT CASSPGTSEYTGELFF
TRBJ2-3 . . TRBV3-1/TRBV3-2 TGTGCCAGCAGCCCGGGGGGCCCCCGCACAGATACGCAGTATTTT CASSPGGPRTDTQYF
TRBJ1-1 . once TRBV2 TGTGCCAGCAGTGACTGGGGCAGGACGAACACTGAAGCTTTCTTT CASSDWGRTNTEAFF
TRBJ1-5 TRBD1 medium-sized TRBV19 TGTGCCAGTAGTACAACTGGACAGGGGCGGAATCAGCCCCAGCATTTT CASSTTGQGRNQPQHF
TRBJ1-1 . . TRBV9 TGTGCCAGCAGCGTAGATACGGGGATTAACACTGAAGCTTTCTTT CASSVDTGINTEAFF
TRBJ1-4 . . TRBV6-5 TGTGCCAGCAGTTACTCGCACAAGTCAACTAATGAAAAACTGTTTTTT CASSYSHKSTNEKLFF
TRBJ2-2 . . TRBV5-4 TGTGCCAGCAGCTACGGCGGGGAGCTGTTTTTT CASSYGGELFF
TRBJ2-1 TRBD2 . TRBV7-2 TGTGCCAGCAGCCTAAGTCCCTCTAGCGGGGGTGGCTATGAGCAGTTCTTC CASSLSPSSGGGYEQFF
TRBJ1-2 TRBD1 . TRBV18 TGTGCCAGCTCATCGACAGGGAGGAATGGCTACACCTTC CASSSTGRNGYTF
TRBJ2-1 . . TRBV19 TGTGCCAGTAGTATAGCTACGAGCCACAATGAGCAGTTCTTC CASSIATSHNEQFF
TRBJ1-1 TRBD1 once TRBV20-1 TGCAGTGCTAGTAAACGACAGGGAGGCTTGGGCACTGAAGCTTTCTTT CSASKRQGGLGTEAFF
TRBJ2-2 . . TRBV28 TGTGCCAGCCTAGAGGGGGTGGCGAACACCGGGGAGCTGTTTTTT CASLEGVANTGELFF
TRBJ1-6 . . TRBV19 TGTGCCAGTAGTATCCAGGGGCGTTGGAATTCACCCCTCCACTTT CASSIQGRWNSPLHF
TRBJ2-2 TRBD1 . TRBV7-2 TGTGCCAGCAGCATACAGGGGCCCGGGGAGCTGTTTTTT CASSIQGPGELFF
TRBJ1-2 TRBD1 . TRBV7-2 TGTGCCAGCAGCACTGGGACAGGGAGGTTCTACTATGGCTACACCTTC CASSTGTGRFYYGYTF
TRBJ2-5 . . TRBV5-5 TGTGCCAGCAGCTTGGTATTAGAGACCCAGTACTTC CASSLVLETQYF
TRBJ2-3 TRBD1 . TRBV18 TGTGCCAGCTCACCAGTTCCGCAGGGGGCTGGGTCAGATACGCAGTATTTT CASSPVPQGAGSDTQYF
TRBJ2-2 TRBD2 . TRBV4-3 TGCGCCAGCAGCCAAGATCTCCGGCGGGGGATCGGGGAGCTGTTTTTT CASSQDLRRGIGELFF
TRBJ1-4 . once TRBV29-1 TGCAGCGGAGTATCCCGAGGGGAAAAACTGTTTTTT CSGVSRGEKLFF
TRBJ2-1 TRBD2 . TRBV4-3 TGCGCCAGCAGCCAAGGCCCACTAGCGGGGGGCTACAATGAGCAGTTCTTC CASSQGPLAGGYNEQFF
TRBJ2-5 TRBD1 . TRBV27 TGTGCCAGCAGTCTTCCGGGACAGCAAGAGACCCAGTACTTC CASSLPGQQETQYF
TRBJ1-1 TRBD1 . TRBV27 TGTGCCAGCAGTCCGCAGGGGGCGCGAGTCACTGAAGCTTTCTTT CASSPQGARVTEAFF
TRBJ1-5 . . TRBV12-3/TRBV12-4 TGTGCCAGCAGTGCGAATCAGCCCCAGCATTTT CASSANQPQHF
TRBJ2-1 . . TRBV5-1 TGCGCCAGCACACAACGATGGGGAGGGGGGGCCCTCGGTGAGCAGTTCTTC CASTQRWGGGALGEQFF